The present T cell receptor (beta chain) was sequenced within a study of OX40 agonist ivuxolimab in advanced cancers. Study in general: With a range of roughly 20 to 80, age averaged roughly 60 years, and around 80% were male. Study results and limitations: CD8+ T cells showed, on average, more clonal expansion than CD4+ cells. Clonal expansion was seen in CD4+ and CD8+ blood T cells by week 6 at 0.1 to 3.0 mg/kg.

Of note for this clone: No antigen is known for it.

Anyone with autoimmune disease history or systemic immunosuppression was excluded. Profiling relied on immunoSEQ multiplex PCR, and the TCRdb table lists in-frame clones only, not all of them. The data show under 200,000 clones, with approximately 94% seen just once and about 0.3% held by the top ten. The CDR3 sequence is 15 residues long. V shed 4 bases and J shed 4 bases, with 15 bases lying between them. The V gene's germline CDR1 is SGDLS and CDR2 YYNGEE. The sequence was collected from an adult with an advanced solid tumor such as melanoma, head and neck, liver or kidney cancer. The V call is TRBV9, the J call TRBJ2-1; D could derive from TRBD1 or TRBD2 (5 bases each). The specimen was CD4+ or CD8+ T cells sorted from blood, collected in a trial of the OX40 agonist ivuxolimab. The CDR3 loop reads CASSPQPGTYNEQFF. CDR3 coding DNA: TGTGCCAGCAGCCCCCAACCCGGGACGTACAATGAGCAGTTCTTC.